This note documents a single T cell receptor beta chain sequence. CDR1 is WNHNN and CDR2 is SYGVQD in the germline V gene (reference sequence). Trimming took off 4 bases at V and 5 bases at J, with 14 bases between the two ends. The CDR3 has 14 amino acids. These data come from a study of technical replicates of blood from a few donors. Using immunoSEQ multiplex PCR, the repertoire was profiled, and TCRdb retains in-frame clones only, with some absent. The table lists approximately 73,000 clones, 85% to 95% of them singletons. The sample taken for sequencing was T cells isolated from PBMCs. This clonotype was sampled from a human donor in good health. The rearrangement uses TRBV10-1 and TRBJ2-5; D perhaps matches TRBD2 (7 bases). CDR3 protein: CASSASAGAETQYF. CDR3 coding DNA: TGCGCCAGCAGTGCTAGTGCGGGGGCTGAGACCCAGTACTTC.